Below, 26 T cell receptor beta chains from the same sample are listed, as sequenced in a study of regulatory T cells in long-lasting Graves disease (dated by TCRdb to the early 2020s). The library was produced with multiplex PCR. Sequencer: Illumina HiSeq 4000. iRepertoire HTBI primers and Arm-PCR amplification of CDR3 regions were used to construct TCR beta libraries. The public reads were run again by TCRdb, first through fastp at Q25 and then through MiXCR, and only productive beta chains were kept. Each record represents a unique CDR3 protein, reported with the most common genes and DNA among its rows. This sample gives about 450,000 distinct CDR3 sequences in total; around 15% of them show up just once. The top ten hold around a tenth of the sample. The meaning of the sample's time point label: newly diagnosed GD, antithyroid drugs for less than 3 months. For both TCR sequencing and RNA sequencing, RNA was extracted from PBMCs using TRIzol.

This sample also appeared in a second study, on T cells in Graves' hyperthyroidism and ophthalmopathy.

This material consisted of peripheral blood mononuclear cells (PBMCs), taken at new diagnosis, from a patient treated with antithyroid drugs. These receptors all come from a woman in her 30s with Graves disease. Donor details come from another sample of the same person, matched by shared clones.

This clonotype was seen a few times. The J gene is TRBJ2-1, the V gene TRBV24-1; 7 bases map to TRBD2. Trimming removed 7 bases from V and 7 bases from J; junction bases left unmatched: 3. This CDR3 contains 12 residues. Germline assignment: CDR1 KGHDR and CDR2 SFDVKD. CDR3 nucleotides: TGTGCCACCAGGACTAGCCGAAATGAGCAGTTCTTC. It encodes CATRTSRNEQFF.

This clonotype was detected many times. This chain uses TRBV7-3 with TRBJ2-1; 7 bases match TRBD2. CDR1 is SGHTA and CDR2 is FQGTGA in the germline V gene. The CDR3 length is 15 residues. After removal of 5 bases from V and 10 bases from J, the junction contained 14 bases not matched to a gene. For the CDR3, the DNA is TGTGCCAGCAGCCAACACCCGCAGGAGGGACTAGAGCAGTTCTTC. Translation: CASSQHPQEGLEQFF.

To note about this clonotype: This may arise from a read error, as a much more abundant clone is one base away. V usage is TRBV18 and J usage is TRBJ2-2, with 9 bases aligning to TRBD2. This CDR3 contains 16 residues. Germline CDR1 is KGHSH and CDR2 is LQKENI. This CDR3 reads CTSSPQAGGNTGELFF. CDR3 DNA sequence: TGTACCAGCTCACCGCAAGCGGGAGGGAACACCGGGGAGCTGTTTTTT. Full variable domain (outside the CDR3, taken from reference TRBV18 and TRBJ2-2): NAGVMQNPRHLVRRRGQEARLRCSPMKGHSHVYWYRQLPEEGLKFMVYLQKENIIDESGMPKERFSAEFPKEGPSILRIQQVVRGDSAAYFCTSSPQAGGNTGELFFGEGSRLTVL.

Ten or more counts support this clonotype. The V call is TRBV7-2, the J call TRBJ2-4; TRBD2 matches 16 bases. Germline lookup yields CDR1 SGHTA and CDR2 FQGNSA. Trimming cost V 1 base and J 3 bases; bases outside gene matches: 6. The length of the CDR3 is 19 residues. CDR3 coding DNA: TGTGCCAGCAGCTTAGAGGGACTAGCGGGAGGGATACTCAAAAACATTCAGTACTTC. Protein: CASSLEGLAGGILKNIQYF.

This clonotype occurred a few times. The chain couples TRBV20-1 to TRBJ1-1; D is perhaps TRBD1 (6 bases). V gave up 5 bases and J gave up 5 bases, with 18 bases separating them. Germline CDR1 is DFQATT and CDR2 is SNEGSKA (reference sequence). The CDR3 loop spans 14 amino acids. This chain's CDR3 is CSAGGGRGVTEAFF. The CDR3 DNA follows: TGCAGTGCTGGGGGGGGAAGGGGGGTGACTGAAGCTTTCTTT.

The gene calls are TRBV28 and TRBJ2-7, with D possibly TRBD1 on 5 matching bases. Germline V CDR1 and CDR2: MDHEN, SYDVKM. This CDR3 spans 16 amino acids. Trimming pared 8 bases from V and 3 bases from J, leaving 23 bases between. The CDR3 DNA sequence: TGTGCCAGCGGTTCACACACAGGAGAAACCTTCTACGAGCAGTACTTC. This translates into CASGSHTGETFYEQYF.

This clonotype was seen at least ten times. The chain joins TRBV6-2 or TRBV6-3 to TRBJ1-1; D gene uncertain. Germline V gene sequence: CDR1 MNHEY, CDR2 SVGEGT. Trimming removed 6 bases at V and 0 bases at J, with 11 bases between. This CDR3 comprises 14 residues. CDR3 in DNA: TGTGCCAGCAGGACGAAAGGCATGAACACTGAAGCTTTCTTT. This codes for CASRTKGMNTEAFF.

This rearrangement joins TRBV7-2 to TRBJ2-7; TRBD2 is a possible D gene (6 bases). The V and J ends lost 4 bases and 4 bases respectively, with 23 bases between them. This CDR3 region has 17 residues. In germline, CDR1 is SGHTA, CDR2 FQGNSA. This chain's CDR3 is CASSSGRLWGERYEQYF. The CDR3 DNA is TGTGCCAGCAGCTCAGGGAGATTGTGGGGGGAAAGGTACGAGCAGTACTTC.

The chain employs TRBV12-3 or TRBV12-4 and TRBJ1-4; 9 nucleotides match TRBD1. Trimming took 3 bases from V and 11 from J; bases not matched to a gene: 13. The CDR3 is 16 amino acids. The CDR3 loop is CASSFSPGQGWLKLFF. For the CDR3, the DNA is TGTGCCAGCAGTTTTTCGCCGGGACAGGGTTGGTTGAAACTGTTTTTT.

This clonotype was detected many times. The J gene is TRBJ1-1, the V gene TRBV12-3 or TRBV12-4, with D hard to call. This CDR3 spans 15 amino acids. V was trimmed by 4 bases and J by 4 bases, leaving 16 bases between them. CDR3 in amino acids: CASSSPRGLLTEAFF. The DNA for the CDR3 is TGTGCCAGCAGTTCCCCGAGAGGACTCCTCACTGAAGCTTTCTTT.

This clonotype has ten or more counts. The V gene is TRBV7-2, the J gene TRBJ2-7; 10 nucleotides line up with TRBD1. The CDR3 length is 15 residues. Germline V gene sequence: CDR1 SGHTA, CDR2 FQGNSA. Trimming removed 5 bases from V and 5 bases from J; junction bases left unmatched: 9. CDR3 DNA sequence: TGTGCCAGCAGCATCACCGGGACAGGGGACCACGAGCAGTACTTC. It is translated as CASSITGTGDHEQYF.

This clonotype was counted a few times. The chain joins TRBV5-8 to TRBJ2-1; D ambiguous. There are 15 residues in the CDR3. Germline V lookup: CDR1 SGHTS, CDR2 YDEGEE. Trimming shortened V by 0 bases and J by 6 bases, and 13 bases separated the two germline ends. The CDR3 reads CASSLGLSSANEQFF. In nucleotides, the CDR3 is TGTGCCAGCAGCTTGGGTCTTAGCAGCGCCAATGAGCAGTTCTTC.

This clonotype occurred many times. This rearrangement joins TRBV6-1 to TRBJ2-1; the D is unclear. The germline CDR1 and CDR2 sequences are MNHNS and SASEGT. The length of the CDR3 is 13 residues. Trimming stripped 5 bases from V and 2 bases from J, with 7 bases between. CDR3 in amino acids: CASSKAAYNEQFF. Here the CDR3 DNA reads TGTGCCAGCAGTAAGGCGGCCTACAATGAGCAGTTCTTC.

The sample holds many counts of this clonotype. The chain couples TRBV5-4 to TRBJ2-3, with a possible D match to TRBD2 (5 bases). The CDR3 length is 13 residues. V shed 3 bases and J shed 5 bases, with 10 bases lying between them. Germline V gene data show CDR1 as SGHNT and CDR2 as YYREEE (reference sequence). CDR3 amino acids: CASSSHRGDTQYF. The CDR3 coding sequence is TGTGCCAGCAGCTCCCATCGGGGAGATACGCAGTATTTT. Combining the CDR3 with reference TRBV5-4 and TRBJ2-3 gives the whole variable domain ETGVTQSPTHLIKTRGQQVTLRCSSQSGHNTVSWYQQALGQGPQFIFQYYREEENGRGNFPPRFSGLQFPNYSSELNVNALELDDSALYLCASSSHRGDTQYFGPGTRLTVL.

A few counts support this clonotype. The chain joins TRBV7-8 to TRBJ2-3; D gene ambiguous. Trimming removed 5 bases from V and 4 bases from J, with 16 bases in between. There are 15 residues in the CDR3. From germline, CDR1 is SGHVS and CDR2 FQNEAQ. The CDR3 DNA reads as TGTGCCAGCAGCCCGATTATAATGGGTTCAGATACGCAGTATTTT. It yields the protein CASSPIIMGSDTQYF.

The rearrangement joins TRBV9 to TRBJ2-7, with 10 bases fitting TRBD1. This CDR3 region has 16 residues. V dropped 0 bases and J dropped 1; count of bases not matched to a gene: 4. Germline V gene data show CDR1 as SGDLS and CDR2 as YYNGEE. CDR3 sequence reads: CASSVAPGQGSYEQYF. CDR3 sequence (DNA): TGTGCCAGCAGCGTAGCTCCGGGACAGGGGTCCTACGAGCAGTACTTC.

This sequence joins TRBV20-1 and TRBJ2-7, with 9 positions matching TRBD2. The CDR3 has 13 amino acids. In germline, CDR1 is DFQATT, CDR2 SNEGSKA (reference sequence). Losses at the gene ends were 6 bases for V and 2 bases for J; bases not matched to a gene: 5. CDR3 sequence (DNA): TGCAGTGCGCCGTCTAGCGGGGCCTACGAGCAGTACTTC. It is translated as CSAPSSGAYEQYF.

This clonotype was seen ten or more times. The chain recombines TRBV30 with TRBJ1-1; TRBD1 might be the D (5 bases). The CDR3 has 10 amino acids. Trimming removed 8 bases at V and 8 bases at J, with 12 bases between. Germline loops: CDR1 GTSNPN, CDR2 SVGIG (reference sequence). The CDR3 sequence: CAGGVPEAFF. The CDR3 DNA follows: TGTGCCGGGGGGGTGCCCGAAGCTTTCTTT. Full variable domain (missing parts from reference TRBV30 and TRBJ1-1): SQTIHQWPATLVQPVGSPLSLECTVEGTSNPNLYWYRQAAGRGLQLLFYSVGIGQISSEVPQNLSASRPQDRQFILSSKKLLLSDSGFYLCAGGVPEAFFGQGTRLTVV.

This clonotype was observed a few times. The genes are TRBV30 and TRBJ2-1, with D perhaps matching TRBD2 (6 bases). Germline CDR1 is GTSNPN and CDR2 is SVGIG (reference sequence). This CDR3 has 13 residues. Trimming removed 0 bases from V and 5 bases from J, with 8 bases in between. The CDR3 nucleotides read TGTGCCTGGAGTGTGCCTAGCGACAATGAGCAGTTCTTC. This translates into CAWSVPSDNEQFF.

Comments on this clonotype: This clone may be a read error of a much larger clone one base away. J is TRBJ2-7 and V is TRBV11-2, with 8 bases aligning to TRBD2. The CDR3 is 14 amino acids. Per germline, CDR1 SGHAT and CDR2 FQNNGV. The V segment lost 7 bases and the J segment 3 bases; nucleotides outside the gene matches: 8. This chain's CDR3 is CASNAPGLDYEQYF. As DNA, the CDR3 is TGTGCCAGCAATGCACCGGGACTAGACTACGAGCAGTACTTC.

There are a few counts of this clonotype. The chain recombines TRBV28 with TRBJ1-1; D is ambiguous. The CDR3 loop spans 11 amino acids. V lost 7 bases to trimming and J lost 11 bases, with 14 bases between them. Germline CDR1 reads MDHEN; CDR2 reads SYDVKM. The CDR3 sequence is CASMGGLSAFF. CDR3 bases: TGTGCCAGCATGGGTGGTCTTTCGGCTTTCTTT.

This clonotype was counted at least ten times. The CDR3 loop is CASSLQTSGQTDTQYF. In nucleotides, the CDR3 is TGTGCCAGCAGTTTGCAGACTAGCGGGCAAACAGATACGCAGTATTTT. The rearrangement links TRBV28 to TRBJ2-3; 10 bases map to TRBD2. CDR1 is MDHEN, CDR2 SYDVKM, per germline. V was clipped by 3 bases and J by 3 bases; unmatched bases: 6. This CDR3 is 16 amino acids long.

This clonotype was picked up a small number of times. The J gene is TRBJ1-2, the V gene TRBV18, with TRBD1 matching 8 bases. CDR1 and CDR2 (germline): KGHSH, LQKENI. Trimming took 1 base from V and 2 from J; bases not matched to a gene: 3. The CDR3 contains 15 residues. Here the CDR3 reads CASSPRQGTNYGYTF. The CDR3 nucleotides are TGTGCCAGCTCACCACGACAGGGGACCAACTATGGCTACACCTTC.

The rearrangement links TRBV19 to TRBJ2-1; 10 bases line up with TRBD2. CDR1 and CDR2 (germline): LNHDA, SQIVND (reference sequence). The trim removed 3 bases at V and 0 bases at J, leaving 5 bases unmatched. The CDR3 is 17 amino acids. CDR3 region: CASSIRASGSSYNEQFF. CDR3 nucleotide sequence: TGTGCCAGTAGTATCAGGGCTAGCGGGAGCTCCTACAATGAGCAGTTCTTC.

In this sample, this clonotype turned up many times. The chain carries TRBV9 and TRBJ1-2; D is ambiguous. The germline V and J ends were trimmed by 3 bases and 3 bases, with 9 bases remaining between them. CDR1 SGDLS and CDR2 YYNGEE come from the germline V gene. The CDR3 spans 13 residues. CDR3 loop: CASSAGEYYGYTF. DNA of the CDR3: TGTGCCAGCAGCGCGGGAGAGTACTATGGCTACACCTTC. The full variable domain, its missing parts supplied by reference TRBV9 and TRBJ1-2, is DSGVTQTPKHLITATGQRVTLRCSPRSGDLSVYWYQQSLDQGLQFLIQYYNGEERAKGNILERFSAQQFPDLHSELNLSSLELGDSALYFCASSAGEYYGYTFGSGTRLTVV.

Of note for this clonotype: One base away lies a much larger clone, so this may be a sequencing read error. CDR3 coding DNA: TGTGCCAGCAGTGAGACGGGACTAGCGGGAGGGCGAGAGACCCAGTACTTC. Protein: CASSETGLAGGRETQYF. This chain links TRBV6-1 with TRBJ2-5; 16 positions agree with TRBD2. V lost 3 bases and J lost 4; bases outside the gene matches: 5. Germline V gene lookup returns CDR1 MNHNS and CDR2 SASEGT. The CDR3 totals 17 residues.